This TCR beta chain is from a study of lymphopenia after photon versus proton radiotherapy. In regard to this clone: The antigen is undetermined.

General study results and limits: Relative stability marked proton patients; photon patients lost diversity and naive cells. Post-nadir diversity loss with photons came from oligoclonal expansion, particularly CD8+ Temra cells. Better survival with proton therapy was suggested as possible, not demonstrated. Post-nadir TCR diversity decline inversely tracked overall survival among those who died.

The CDR3 contains 16 residues. Per germline, CDR1 SGHAT and CDR2 FQNNGV. V was pared by 6 bases and J by 2 bases, with 4 bases of the junction left unmatched. Here immunoSEQ multiplex PCR was the method, and the copy in TCRdb shows in-frame clones only, minus some. This table holds 25,000 to 35,000 clones, approximately 95% found once. Sample: peripheral blood, taken from a patient treated with photon-based radiotherapy. The genes are TRBV11-2 and TRBJ2-3; 14 bases are a match to TRBD2. The TCR was taken from a woman aged 45-65 years with cholangiocarcinoma. CDR3 sequence: CASSSGLAGDTDTQYF. The CDR3 DNA reads as TGTGCCAGCAGTTCGGGACTAGCGGGGGACACAGATACGCAGTATTTT.